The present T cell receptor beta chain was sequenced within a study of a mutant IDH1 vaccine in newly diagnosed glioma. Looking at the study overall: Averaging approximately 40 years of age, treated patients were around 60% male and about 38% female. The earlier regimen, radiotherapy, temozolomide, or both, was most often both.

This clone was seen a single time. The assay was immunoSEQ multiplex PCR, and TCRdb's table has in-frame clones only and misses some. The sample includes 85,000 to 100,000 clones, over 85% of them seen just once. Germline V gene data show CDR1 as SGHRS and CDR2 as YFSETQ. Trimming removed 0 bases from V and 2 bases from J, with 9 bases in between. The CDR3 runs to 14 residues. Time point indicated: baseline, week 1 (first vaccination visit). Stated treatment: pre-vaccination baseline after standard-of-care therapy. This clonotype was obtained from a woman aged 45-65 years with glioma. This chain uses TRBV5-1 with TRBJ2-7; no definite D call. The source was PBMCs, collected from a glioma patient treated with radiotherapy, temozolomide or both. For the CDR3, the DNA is TGCGCCAGCAGCTTGGCCCTGAAAACCTACGAGCAGTACTTC. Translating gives CASSLALKTYEQYF. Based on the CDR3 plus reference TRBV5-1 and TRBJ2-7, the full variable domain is KAGVTQTPRYLIKTRGQQVTLSCSPISGHRSVSWYQQTPGQGLQFLFEYFSETQRNKGNFPGRFSGRQFSNSRSEMNVSTLELGDSALYLCASSLALKTYEQYFGPGTRLTVT.